This T cell receptor (beta chain) was identified in a study of monozygotic twins with inflammatory bowel disease. TCRalpha along with TCRbeta cDNA was subjected to two nested PCRs lasting approximately 16 and 10 cycles. TCRdb re-called the 5' RACE reads; every CDR3 protein appears as one record, without DNA. This table lists approximately 330,000 distinct CDR3 sequences. This CDR3 is built from 13 residues. The chain links TRBV12-3 or TRBV12-4 to TRBJ1-6. The specimen sequenced was blood. The source of this sequence is a human donor with ulcerative colitis or Crohn's disease, or a healthy co-twin of an affected twin (not recorded which). The CDR3 sequence is CASMQDQGSPLHF.